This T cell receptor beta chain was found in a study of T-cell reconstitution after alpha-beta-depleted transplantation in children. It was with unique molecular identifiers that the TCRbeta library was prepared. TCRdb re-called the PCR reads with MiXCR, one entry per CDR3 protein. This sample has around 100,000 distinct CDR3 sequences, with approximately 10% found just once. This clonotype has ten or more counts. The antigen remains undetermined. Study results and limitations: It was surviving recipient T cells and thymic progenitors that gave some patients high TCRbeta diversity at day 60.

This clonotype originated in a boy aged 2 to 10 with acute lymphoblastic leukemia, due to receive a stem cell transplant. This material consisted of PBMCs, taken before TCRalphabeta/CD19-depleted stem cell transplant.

The CDR3 spells CSAARTVYEQYF. The CDR3 DNA sequence: TGCAGTGCTGCCCGGACAGTTTACGAGCAGTACTTC. The chain uses TRBV20-1 and TRBJ2-7; D perhaps matches TRBD1 (6 bases). Trimming took 5 bases from V and 4 from J, leaving 12 bases between them. This CDR3 has 12 residues. The germline gives CDR1 DFQATT, CDR2 SNEGSKA (reference sequence).